These T cell receptor beta chains were read from a single sample in a study of blood T cell repertoires in COVID-19. Clones were read by immunoSEQ multiplex PCR, and TCRdb kept only the in-frame ones, dropping some. The sample consists of 200,000 to 250,000 clones, roughly 79% of them appearing once. The sequenced sample was PBMCs or T cells enriched from blood (not recorded which). The receptors shown here come from a middle-aged man who had recovered from COVID-19. The CDR3 runs from the conserved cysteine through the conserved F or W. The D gene is left open where the match is weak. For some rows the clone size is stated as once, few or many, or as a class when expanded; others skip it.

v_gene	abundance	j_gene	d_gene	CDR3nt	CDR3aa
TRBV5-1	few	TRBJ2-1	.	TGCGCCAGCAGCCCACAGGGCCACCCTGAGCAGTTCTTC	CASSPQGHPEQFF
TRBV11-3	.	TRBJ2-1	TRBD1	TGTGCCAGCAGCTTAAGTATCGGCAGGGGGAGCTCCTACAATGAGCAGTTCTTC	CASSLSIGRGSSYNEQFF
TRBV7-6	.	TRBJ1-6	.	TGTGCCAGCAGCTTGGGGCGGCCGGAGATCTCACCCCTCCACTTT	CASSLGRPEISPLHF
TRBV5-1	.	TRBJ2-7	TRBD1	TGCGCCAGCAGCTTGGGAAAGACAGGGGTCGAGCAGTACTTC	CASSLGKTGVEQYF
TRBV11-3	.	TRBJ2-7	TRBD1	TGTGCCAGCAGCGTGGGACAGAGCTCCTACGAGCAGTACTTC	CASSVGQSSYEQYF
TRBV11-2	.	TRBJ2-5	.	TGTGCCAGCAGTTACGACTGGGAGGAGACCCAGTACTTC	CASSYDWEETQYF
TRBV27	.	TRBJ2-7	.	TGTGCCAGCAGTTTTGGGAGTAGGAACGAGCAGTACTTC	CASSFGSRNEQYF
TRBV6-5	.	TRBJ1-2	.	TGTGCCAGCAGTTACTCCCGAGGGGGCTACACCTTC	CASSYSRGGYTF
TRBV21-1	.	TRBJ1-5	.	TGTGCCAGCAGCAAAAAAGGGGAGTGGATTGGGGGGGCCAAGGAGAATCAGCCCCAGCATTTT	CASSKKGEWIGGAKENQPQHF
TRBV5-1	.	TRBJ1-3	.	TGCGCCAGCAGCTTGGTAGGGCAGGGATATGGAAACACCATATATTTT	CASSLVGQGYGNTIYF
TRBV6-5	.	TRBJ1-1	TRBD1	TGTGCCAGCAGTTACCCGGGACAGACGAACACTGAAGCTTTCTTT	CASSYPGQTNTEAFF
TRBV29-1	many	TRBJ1-1	TRBD1	TGCAGCGTTGGGGTTTTCGGACAGGGAACTGAAGCTTTCTTT	CSVGVFGQGTEAFF
TRBV21-1	.	TRBJ1-4	.	TGTGCCAGCAGCAGGACAGGGACTTTGGGGCCGACTGTGGACGAGTGTTATGAAAAACTGTTTTTT	CASSRTGTLGPTVDECYEKLFF
TRBV5-5	.	TRBJ2-1	.	TGTGCCAGCAGCCGGGGATACGAAATCTCCTACAATGAGCAGTTCTTC	CASSRGYEISYNEQFF
TRBV6-5	.	TRBJ1-2	TRBD1	TGTGCCAGCAGATACGGACAGGGGAACTATGGCTACACCTTC	CASRYGQGNYGYTF
TRBV28	.	TRBJ1-2	.	TGTGCCAGCAGTTTCCGGGGTGGCTACACCTTC	CASSFRGGYTF
TRBV7-2	.	TRBJ2-1	TRBD2	TGTGCCAGCAGCTGGGGTAGCGGGATAGGTGGCAATGAGCAGTTCTTC	CASSWGSGIGGNEQFF
TRBV5-1	.	TRBJ2-3	TRBD2	TGCGCCAGCAGCTTGGACCCGGGGGGGGCAGATACGCAGTATTTT	CASSLDPGGADTQYF
TRBV6-4	.	TRBJ1-2	.	TGTGCCAGCAGTGTTGGGCGTTCCGGGGGAGGCTACACCTTC	CASSVGRSGGGYTF
TRBV7-2	.	TRBJ1-1	.	TGTGCCAGCAGCTTATCGATCGCAGTTGAAGCTTTCTTT	CASSLSIAVEAFF
TRBV5-4	.	TRBJ2-5	TRBD1	TGTGCCAGCAGCTGGGGCCTGGGACAGGCGAACCAAGAGACCCAGTACTTC	CASSWGLGQANQETQYF
TRBV5-1	.	TRBJ2-7	TRBD1	TGCGCCAGCAGCCGGTTTGGACAGGGAAGTGCAAACGAGCAGTACTTC	CASSRFGQGSANEQYF
TRBV7-2	.	TRBJ2-6	.	TGTGCCAGCAGCTTAATAGGGGGTTATGGGGCCAACGTCCTGACTTTC	CASSLIGGYGANVLTF
TRBV9	.	TRBJ1-2	.	TGTGCCAGCAGCGTATATGCAGGGGGCTACACCTTC	CASSVYAGGYTF
TRBV20-1	.	TRBJ1-1	.	TGCATCTCGCTCCCAGTCACTGAAGCTTTCTTT	CISLPVTEAFF
TRBV7-2	.	TRBJ2-3	.	TGTGCCAGCAGCTCCCCCCCGGGACACTCTAGCACAGATACGCAGTATTTT	CASSSPPGHSSTDTQYF
TRBV7-3	.	TRBJ2-3	TRBD2	TGTGCCAGCAGCTCACGACTAGCGGGGGGGCTTGATACGCAGTATTTT	CASSSRLAGGLDTQYF
TRBV18	.	TRBJ1-4	.	TGTGCCAGCTCACCAAACAGGGTAAATGAAAAACTGTTTTTT	CASSPNRVNEKLFF
TRBV4-2	.	TRBJ2-7	TRBD2	TGTGCCAGCAGCCAAGACCCCGGACTAGCTAACGAGCAGTACTTC	CASSQDPGLANEQYF
TRBV9	.	TRBJ1-1	.	TGTGCCAGCAGCCCCCTGGCCACTGAAGCTTTCTTT	CASSPLATEAFF
TRBV7-6	.	TRBJ2-6	.	TGTGCCAGCAGCTCGCTGTCGGTCTCTGGGGCCAACGTCCTGACTTTC	CASSSLSVSGANVLTF
TRBV7-6	.	TRBJ2-3	TRBD2	TGTGCCAGCAGCCGCAGGACTAGCGGGGTTGGAGATACGCAGTATTTT	CASSRRTSGVGDTQYF
TRBV30	few	TRBJ2-5	.	TGTGCCTGGAGTAGGAGTGGTACCCAAGAGACCCAGTACTTC	CAWSRSGTQETQYF
TRBV30	.	TRBJ1-5	.	TGTGCCTGGGGGGGCGGGAACCATCAGCCCCAGCATTTT	CAWGGGNHQPQHF
TRBV28	.	TRBJ1-5	.	TGTGCCAGCAGACCGAGGACATTGGGGCAGCATTTT	CASRPRTLGQHF
TRBV2	.	TRBJ1-1	.	TGTGCCAGCAGTGCCTTAACGGGGGACACTGAAGCTTTCTTT	CASSALTGDTEAFF
TRBV11-2	few	TRBJ2-1	.	TGTGCCAGCAGCCATTACAATGAGCAGTTCTTC	CASSHYNEQFF
TRBV28	.	TRBJ1-2	TRBD1	TGTGCCAGCAGTTTATCCGGCGATTGGACAGGGGAAAATAGGCGCGGCTACACCTTC	CASSLSGDWTGENRRGYTF
TRBV19	.	TRBJ1-6	.	TGTGCCAGTAGTAGCCCTGTTAGCTCCTATAATTCACCCCTCCACTTT	CASSSPVSSYNSPLHF
TRBV12-3/TRBV12-4	.	TRBJ2-2	TRBD2	TGTGCCAGCACCCGGGGGGCCGGGGAGCTGTTTTTT	CASTRGAGELFF
TRBV2	once	TRBJ1-6	TRBD1	TGTGCCAGCAGTGGAGACGGACAGGGGGCGTTTTCACCCCTCCACTTT	CASSGDGQGAFSPLHF
TRBV4-3	.	TRBJ2-1	TRBD2	TGCGCCAGCAGCCAACATACTAGCGGGGGCGTGGGGTCCTACAATGAGCAGTTCTTC	CASSQHTSGGVGSYNEQFF
TRBV7-2	.	TRBJ2-1	TRBD2	TGTGCCAGCAGCTTCAGGTCTAGCGGGGGCTGGAGCTCCTACAATGAGCAGTTCTTC	CASSFRSSGGWSSYNEQFF
TRBV24-1	.	TRBJ1-2	.	TGTGCCACCAGTGATGAGAGAACGTCGGGAGGCTACACCTTC	CATSDERTSGGYTF
TRBV9	.	TRBJ2-7	.	TGTGCCAGCAGCGTAGACGGGGAGGCCTACGAGCAGTACTTC	CASSVDGEAYEQYF
TRBV19	.	TRBJ1-1	TRBD1	TGTGCCAGTATCCACAGGGGACTAGCTTTCTTT	CASIHRGLAFF
TRBV9	.	TRBJ1-5	.	TGTGCCAGCAGCGTAGATGGGGGAGGTCAGCCCCAGCATTTT	CASSVDGGGQPQHF
TRBV9	.	TRBJ2-5	TRBD2	TGTGCCAGCAGCGAAGGGAGCGGGAGCGAAGAGACCCAGTACTTC	CASSEGSGSEETQYF
TRBV2	.	TRBJ1-6	.	TGTGCCAGCAGGTCGGGGGTCAGCTCCTATAATTCACCCCTCCACTTT	CASRSGVSSYNSPLHF
TRBV28	.	TRBJ1-4	.	TGTGCCAGCAAGACAGGAGGAGAGGAAAAACTGTTTTTT	CASKTGGEEKLFF
TRBV6-5	.	TRBJ2-1	TRBD2	TGTGCCAGCAGGGAGCGGGAGGTCTCGGGTGAGCAGTTCTTC	CASREREVSGEQFF
TRBV6-2/TRBV6-3	.	TRBJ1-1	.	TGTGCCAGCAGTTACGAGGAGGGCGCCGCTTTCTTT	CASSYEEGAAFF
TRBV7-8	few	TRBJ1-1	.	TGTGCCAGCAGCTTAGTGGGGGGGAACACTGAAGCTTTCTTT	CASSLVGGNTEAFF
TRBV6-2/TRBV6-3	.	TRBJ1-1	.	TGTGCCAGCAGTTACTCCTCCGGGTCGCTGGGGAGTTTAGAAGCTTTCTTT	CASSYSSGSLGSLEAFF
TRBV28	once	TRBJ1-3	TRBD1	TGTGCCAGCAGTTTGTCGCAGGGGGAGATAAACACCATATATTTT	CASSLSQGEINTIYF
TRBV27	.	TRBJ1-6	.	TGTGCCAGCAGCCGACAGAGAAGCTCCTATAATTCACCCCTCCACTTT	CASSRQRSSYNSPLHF
TRBV3-1/TRBV3-2	.	TRBJ1-3	.	TGTGCCAGCAGCGCCCGAGGGTCTGGAAACACCATATATTTT	CASSARGSGNTIYF
TRBV5-1	.	TRBJ2-2	TRBD2	TGCGCCAGCTCAATCGGGAGGACCGGGGAGCTGTTTTTT	CASSIGRTGELFF
TRBV24-1	.	TRBJ2-6	TRBD2	TGTGCCACCAGTGATTCCTTTGGGCTAGCGGGGCCCCTTGGGGCCAACGTCCTGACTTTC	CATSDSFGLAGPLGANVLTF